This TCR beta chain emerged from a study of Tregs in tolerant kidney transplant recipients. Sequenced by immunoSEQ multiplex PCR; TCRdb stores in-frame clones only, minus some. The sample table includes about 48,000 clones. With respect to this clone: The sequence runs out 3 residues before the end of the CDR3; the remainder is reconstructed from the germline J gene.

V was trimmed by 5 bases and J by 5 bases, leaving 13 bases between them. This CDR3 comprises 13 residues. Germline V CDR1 and CDR2: KGHSH, LQKENI. The V and J genes are TRBV18 and TRBJ2-7, with D tentatively TRBD1 or TRBD2 (5 bases each). The sample was CD4+ T cells from blood, taken before the transplant. The source is a human donor who received a combined kidney and bone marrow transplant. The CDR3 loop is CASSEGSGDEQYF. The DNA read from the CDR3 is TGTGCCAGCTCAGAGGGGAGTGGTGACGAG.